Many counts were recorded for the clone carrying this TCR beta chain. Its antigen is currently unknown. The second PCR ran about 7 to 12 cycles with a sample-barcoded 5' primer and J-beta primers. TCRdb ran MiXCR on the 5' RACE reads and lists one entry per CDR3 protein. The top ten hold 15% of the sample, which has around 650,000 distinct CDR3 sequences, 32% seen once. Donors were systemically healthy Caucasian individuals from Russia aged roughly 6 to 100 years. The authors drew about 10 milliliters of peripheral blood from each donor. This sample was taken from a study of blood T cells in healthy people across ages. Germline CDR1 and CDR2: SEHNR and FQNEAQ (reference sequence). V was cut by 3 bases and J by 7 bases, with 9 bases left in between. The CDR3 covers 13 residues. Study-wide results and limits: Using unsorted PBMCs precluded a conclusive naive versus antigen-experienced comparison.

The clonotype originates from a woman older than 75 in good health. What was sequenced was blood. The chain has TRBV7-9 and TRBJ1-4, with a tentative D call TRBD1 (6 bases). The CDR3 reads CASSFETGEKLFF. The CDR3 DNA sequence: TGTGCCAGCAGCTTTGAGACAGGTGAAAAACTGTTTTTT.